This T cell receptor (beta chain) comes out of a study of CD8+ T cells in alopecia areata. Study context: For the treated group, dosing was oral tofacitinib at 5 to 10 mg twice daily. Tofacitinib ran 6 to 18 months, followed by 6 months off drug.

The treatment was: oral pan-JAK inhibitor, 5-10 mg twice daily. As concerns this clone: Its target is not known.

Whole-study results and caveats: Affected lesional scalp, above all in alopecia totalis/universalis, was more clonal than normal scalp. Having just one nonresponder leaves the connection between baseline CD8+ expansion and response unresolved.

In germline, CDR1 is MNHEY, CDR2 SVGAGI. Trimming cost V 0 bases and J 7 bases; bases outside gene matches: 4. The CDR3 extends over 15 amino acids. cDNA prepared by RNA extraction and subsequent reverse transcription served as the template for sequencing. Generated by immunoSEQ multiplex PCR, the TCRdb table keeps only in-frame clones and is missing some. The table shows about 42,000 clones, with about 71% occurring only once. This receptor was obtained from a human donor with alopecia areata. The specimen was CD8+ T cells sorted from blood, collected at week 4, from a patient treated with tofacitinib. The chain has TRBV6-5 and TRBJ2-1, with TRBD2 matching 9 bases. The CDR3 is CASSYSITSGNEQFF. In nucleotides, the CDR3 is TGTGCCAGCAGTTACTCGATAACTAGCGGGAATGAGCAGTTCTTC.